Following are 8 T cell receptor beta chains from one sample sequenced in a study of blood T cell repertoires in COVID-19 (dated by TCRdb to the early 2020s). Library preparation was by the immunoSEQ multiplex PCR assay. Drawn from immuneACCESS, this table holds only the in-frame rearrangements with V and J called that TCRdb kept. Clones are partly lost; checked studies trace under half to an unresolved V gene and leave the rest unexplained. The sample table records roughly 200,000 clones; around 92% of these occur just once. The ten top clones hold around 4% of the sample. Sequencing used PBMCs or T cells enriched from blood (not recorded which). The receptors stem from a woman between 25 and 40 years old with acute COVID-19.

CDR3: CASSIGIGEKLFF. The CDR3 DNA is TGTGCCAGTAGTATCGGGATTGGGGAAAAACTGTTTTTT. The V gene is TRBV19, the J gene TRBJ1-4; D not resolved. The V gene lost 3 bases and the J gene lost 8 bases, with 10 bases spanning the gap. The CDR3 extends over 13 amino acids. Germline V CDR1 and CDR2: LNHDA, SQIVND (reference sequence).

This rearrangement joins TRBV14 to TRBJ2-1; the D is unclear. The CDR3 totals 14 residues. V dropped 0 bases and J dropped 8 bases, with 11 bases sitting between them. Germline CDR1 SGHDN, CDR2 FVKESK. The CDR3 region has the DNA TGTGCCAGCAGCCAAGATCTGAGAAGCTATGAGCAGTTCTTC. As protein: CASSQDLRSYEQFF.

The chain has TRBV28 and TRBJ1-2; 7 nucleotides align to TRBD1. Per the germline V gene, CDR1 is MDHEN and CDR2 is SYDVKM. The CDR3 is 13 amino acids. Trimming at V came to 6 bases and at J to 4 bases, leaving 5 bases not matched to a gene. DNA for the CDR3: TGTGCCAGCAGCCGAGGGGGCACCTATGGCTACACCTTC. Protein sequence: CASSRGGTYGYTF.

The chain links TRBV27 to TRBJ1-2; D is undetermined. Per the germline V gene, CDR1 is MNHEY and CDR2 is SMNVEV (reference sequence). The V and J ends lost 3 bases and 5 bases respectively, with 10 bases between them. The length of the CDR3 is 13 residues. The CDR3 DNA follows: TGTGCCAGCAGTTTTCTCCCCTCGTATGGCTACACCTTC. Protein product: CASSFLPSYGYTF.

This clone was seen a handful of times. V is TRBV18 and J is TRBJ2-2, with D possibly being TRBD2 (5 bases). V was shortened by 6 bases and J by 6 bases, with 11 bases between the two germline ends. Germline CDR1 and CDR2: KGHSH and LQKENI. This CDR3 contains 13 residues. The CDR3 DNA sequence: TGTGCCAGCTCGAGCGGAACCCCCGGGGAGCTGTTTTTT. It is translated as CASSSGTPGELFF.

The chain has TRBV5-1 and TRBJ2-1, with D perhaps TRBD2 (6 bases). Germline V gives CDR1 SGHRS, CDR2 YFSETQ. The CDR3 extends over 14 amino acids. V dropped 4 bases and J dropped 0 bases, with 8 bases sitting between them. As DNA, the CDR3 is TGCGCCAGCAGCCTCGGGAGCTCCTACAATGAGCAGTTCTTC. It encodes CASSLGSSYNEQFF.

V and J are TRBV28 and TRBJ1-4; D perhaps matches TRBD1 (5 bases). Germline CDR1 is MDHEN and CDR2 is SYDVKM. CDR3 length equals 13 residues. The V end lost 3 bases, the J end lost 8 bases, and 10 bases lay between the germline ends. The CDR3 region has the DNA TGTGCCAGCAGTTTCAGGGCGCAGGAAAAACTGTTTTTT. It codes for CASSFRAQEKLFF.

In DNA form, the CDR3 reads TGTGCCAGCAGTGTCTCGTTTGGGGGGAAAACTGAAGCTTTCTTT. The encoded protein is CASSVSFGGKTEAFF. The chain carries TRBV6-4 and TRBJ1-1; D might be TRBD1 (5 bases). Germline CDR1 is MRHNA and CDR2 is SNTAGT. V lost 4 bases and J lost 5, with 17 bases in between. CDR3 length: 15 residues.